The 31 T cell receptor beta chains below were found in one sample sequenced in a study of blood T cell repertoires in COVID-19 (dated by TCRdb to 2020 to 2022). Libraries were prepared through the immunoSEQ multiplex PCR assay. Here the immuneACCESS table is served through TCRdb, limited to in-frame sequences with V and J called. Missing clones are a known gap in these copies; in checked studies unresolved V genes cover under half, and the rest lacks a known reason. The sample table holds over 35,000 clones, of which approximately 90% were seen once. In total, the top ten clones hold 15% to 17% of the sample. The sample taken for sequencing was peripheral blood. The receptors shown here come from a woman under 40 in a cohort sampled during active COVID-19.

The chain employs TRBV9 and TRBJ2-3, with TRBD2 matching 9 bases. Germline V gene data show CDR1 as SGDLS and CDR2 as YYNGEE. V lost 0 bases to trimming and J lost 8 bases; unmatched junction nucleotides: 10. The CDR3 runs 16 residues. The CDR3 spells CASSVGTAGGSGTQYF. The CDR3 coding sequence is TGTGCCAGCAGCGTAGGGACAGCGGGGGGCTCGGGTACGCAGTATTTT.

The V call is TRBV3-1 (or the pseudogene TRBV3-2), the J call TRBJ2-7; D ambiguous. Trimming pared 1 base from V and 9 bases from J, leaving 7 bases between. Germline CDR1 LGHDT, CDR2 YNNKEL (reference sequence). The CDR3 loop spans 11 amino acids. CDR3 region: CASSQGGGQYF. In DNA, the CDR3 is TGTGCCAGCAGCCAAGGCGGCGGGCAGTACTTC.

This rearrangement joins TRBV30 to TRBJ2-3, with 8 bases fitting TRBD2. Per the germline V gene, CDR1 is GTSNPN and CDR2 is SVGIG (reference sequence). This CDR3 has 14 amino acids. J gave up 3 bases and V 2 bases, and 4 bases lay outside the gene matches. The chain's CDR3 is CAWSIPGGTDTQYF. The CDR3 coding sequence is TGTGCCTGGAGTATACCGGGAGGGACAGATACGCAGTATTTT. Together with reference TRBV30 and TRBJ2-3, the CDR3 gives the full variable domain: SQTIHQWPATLVQPVGSPLSLECTVEGTSNPNLYWYRQAAGRGLQLLFYSVGIGQISSEVPQNLSASRPQDRQFILSSKKLLLSDSGFYLCAWSIPGGTDTQYFGPGTRLTVL.

As DNA, the CDR3 is TGTGCCAGCTCACCACTAGACAGGGGTGGCGAGCAGTACTTC. Amino acid sequence: CASSPLDRGGEQYF. The chain is built from TRBV18 and TRBJ2-7, with 8 bases fitting TRBD1. V was clipped by 1 base and J by 6 bases; unmatched bases: 5. The CDR3 runs to 14 residues. The germline gives CDR1 KGHSH, CDR2 LQKENI.

V and J are TRBV5-4 and TRBJ1-1; TRBD1 agrees at 7 bases. Losses at the gene ends were 1 base for V and 4 bases for J; bases not matched to a gene: 7. The CDR3 has 15 residues. Germline-derived CDR1 and CDR2 are SGHNT and YYREEE (reference sequence). CDR3 in DNA: TGTGCCAGCAGCTTGAGGGGGCCAGGGGGCACTGAAGCTTTCTTT. Its protein is CASSLRGPGGTEAFF.

The J gene is TRBJ1-5, the V gene TRBV6-6; D gene unclear. The CDR3 spans 16 residues. CDR1 is MNHNY and CDR2 is SVGAGI in the germline V gene (reference sequence). Deletions cut 5 bases from V and 0 bases from J, with 14 bases between. The CDR3 region is CASSQHGDYSNQPQHF. CDR3 nucleotides: TGTGCCAGCAGTCAACACGGAGACTATAGCAATCAGCCCCAGCATTTT.

Written as DNA, the CDR3 is TGTGCCAGCAGTGCCCCCCGACAGGTAGAAAAACTGTTTTTT. Translation gives CASSAPRQVEKLFF. The chain couples TRBV25-1 to TRBJ1-4, with D possibly TRBD1 on 6 matching bases. Trimming took 4 bases from V and 8 from J, leaving 14 bases between them. CDR3 length: 14 residues. Germline V gene sequence: CDR1 MGHDK, CDR2 SYGVNS. The variable domain in full, completed from reference TRBV25-1 and TRBJ1-4, reads EADIYQTPRYLVIGTGKKITLECSQTMGHDKMYWYQQDPGMELHLIHYSYGVNSTEKGDLSSESTVSRIRTEHFPLTLESARPSHTSQYLCASSAPRQVEKLFFGSGTQLSVL.

The rearrangement links TRBV6-4 to TRBJ1-1, with D hard to call. Germline loops: CDR1 MRHNA, CDR2 SNTAGT. This CDR3 has 13 residues. The V end was cut by 4 bases, the J end by 1 base, with 7 bases between. The CDR3 spells CASSAERNTEAFF. The CDR3 bases are TGTGCCAGCAGTGCGGAGAGGAACACTGAAGCTTTCTTT.

The chain uses TRBV19 and TRBJ2-6, with a weak D call TRBD2 (7 bases). Germline CDR1 is LNHDA and CDR2 is SQIVND (reference sequence). The CDR3 runs to 15 residues. V lost 11 bases, J lost 2 bases, and 16 bases lay in between. The CDR3 region has the DNA TGTGCCGCTCGAGGGGGGGCAGCTGGGGCCAACGTCCTGACTTTC. Translating it yields CAARGGAAGANVLTF.

This clone turned up a few times. The chain employs TRBV6-2 or TRBV6-3 and TRBJ1-5; 10 bases map to TRBD1. Losses at the gene ends were 0 bases for V and 3 bases for J; bases not matched to a gene: 5. CDR1 and CDR2 from the germline V gene are MNHEY and SVGEGT. The CDR3 is made up of 17 amino acids. The CDR3 sequence is CASSYSLGQGYNQPQHF. CDR3 DNA sequence: TGTGCCAGCAGTTACTCGCTGGGACAGGGGTACAATCAGCCCCAGCATTTT.

This CDR3 is CASKDSGDYNEQFF. DNA for the CDR3: TGTGCCAGCAAAGATAGCGGGGATTACAATGAGCAGTTCTTC. The chain has TRBV2 and TRBJ2-1, with 8 nucleotides matching TRBD2. From germline, CDR1 is SNHLY and CDR2 FYNNEI. Trimming removed 7 bases from V and 4 bases from J; junction bases left unmatched: 6. The length of the CDR3 is 14 residues.

V is TRBV6-6 and J is TRBJ1-5, with 7 positions matching TRBD1. The length of the CDR3 is 14 residues. The germline V gene encodes CDR1 MNHNY and CDR2 SVGAGI (reference sequence). After removal of 4 bases from V and 2 bases from J, the junction contained 2 bases not matched to a gene. The CDR3 DNA reads as TGTGCCAGCAGTTTCGGACAGGGCAATCAGCCCCAGCATTTT. It is translated as CASSFGQGNQPQHF.

The chain couples TRBV11-3 to TRBJ1-6, with 9 bases fitting TRBD1. In germline, CDR1 is SGHNT, CDR2 YENEEA. Trimming removed 4 bases from V and 5 bases from J; junction bases left unmatched: 12. The CDR3 runs to 18 residues. CDR3 residues: CASSSFPGQGLNNSPLHF. The CDR3 nucleotides are TGTGCCAGCAGCTCATTCCCGGGACAGGGCCTTAATAATTCACCCCTCCACTTT.

The V and J genes are TRBV28 and TRBJ1-1; D gene ambiguous. The germline gives CDR1 MDHEN, CDR2 SYDVKM. V gave up 3 bases and J gave up 1 base, with 18 bases separating them. This CDR3 comprises 17 residues. In nucleotides, the CDR3 is TGTGCCAGCAGTTTGAGAAGGAGGATATCCGAGAACACTGAAGCTTTCTTT. This sequence encodes CASSLRRRISENTEAFF.

The chain couples TRBV3-1 (or the pseudogene TRBV3-2) to TRBJ2-3; 9 bases line up with TRBD1. Germline CDR1 reads LGHDT; CDR2 reads YNNKEL (reference sequence). The ends lost 4 bases at V and 2 bases at J; junction bases unmatched: 4. This CDR3 contains 15 residues. CDR3 sequence: CASSPGQGYTDTQYF. CDR3 sequence (DNA): TGTGCCAGCAGCCCGGGACAGGGTTACACAGATACGCAGTATTTT.

The J gene is TRBJ2-1, the V gene TRBV28, with D possibly being TRBD2 (5 bases). Germline assignment: CDR1 MDHEN and CDR2 SYDVKM. V lost 3 bases, J lost 0 bases, and 18 bases lay in between. The length of the CDR3 is 18 residues. In nucleotides, the CDR3 is TGTGCCAGCAGTTTCCCCATAAAGACGGGGAGCTCCTACAATGAGCAGTTCTTC. Encoded protein: CASSFPIKTGSSYNEQFF.

The J gene is TRBJ1-1, the V gene TRBV6-5; 7 bases map to TRBD1. The CDR3 runs to 15 residues. Germline CDR1 MNHEY, CDR2 SVGAGI. Trimming took 6 bases from V and 0 from J; bases not matched to a gene: 7. The CDR3 DNA reads TGTGCCAGCAGGTACGACAGGGAAATGAACACTGAAGCTTTCTTT. Protein sequence: CASRYDREMNTEAFF.

The rearrangement uses TRBV5-1 and TRBJ2-3; D gene uncertain. Per the germline V gene, CDR1 is SGHRS and CDR2 is YFSETQ. V was pared by 1 base and J by 4 bases, with 10 bases between. The CDR3 consists of 14 residues. The CDR3 protein is CASSLQIVADTQYF. As DNA, the CDR3 is TGCGCCAGCAGCTTGCAGATCGTGGCAGATACGCAGTATTTT.

The chain employs TRBV12-5 and TRBJ2-3; TRBD2 matches 12 bases. The CDR3 has 18 residues. CDR1 is LGHNT and CDR2 is FRNRAP in the germline V gene. Germline trimming cut 5 bases from V and 1 base from J; bases unmatched to any gene: 10. The chain's CDR3 is CASGASRLAGAGTDTQYF. CDR3 in DNA: TGTGCTAGTGGTGCATCCCGACTAGCGGGAGCCGGCACAGATACGCAGTATTTT.

The chain uses TRBV9 and TRBJ2-1, with a tentative D call TRBD2 (6 bases). CDR3 length equals 18 residues. Germline CDR1 reads SGDLS; CDR2 reads YYNGEE. Trimming removed 2 bases from V and 0 bases from J, with 18 bases in between. The CDR3, as DNA: TGTGCCAGCAGCGTCGGACTAAGGCGCGAGGACTCCTACAATGAGCAGTTCTTC. Encoded protein: CASSVGLRREDSYNEQFF.

The chain links TRBV19 to TRBJ2-7; maybe TRBD1 (5 bases). Trimming removed 8 bases from V and 1 base from J, with 30 bases in between. The CDR3 is made up of 19 amino acids. Looked up from germline, CDR1 is LNHDA and CDR2 is SQIVND (reference sequence). CDR3 amino acids: CASSTLRPRQGTHSYEQYF. Written as DNA, the CDR3 is TGTGCCAGTTCCACTCTAAGACCGCGCCAGGGAACCCATTCCTACGAGCAGTACTTC.

The CDR3 sequence is CASSLTAGRRISGANVLTF. For the CDR3, the DNA is TGCGCCAGCAGCTTGACCGCGGGGCGAAGGATCTCTGGGGCCAACGTCCTGACTTTC. The rearrangement uses TRBV5-1 and TRBJ2-6, with D maybe TRBD2 (6 bases). Germline-derived CDR1 and CDR2 are SGHRS and YFSETQ. This CDR3 contains 19 residues. With 1 base removed from V and 0 bases from J, the gap between germline ends came to 17 bases.

The genes are TRBV12-5 and TRBJ1-4, with 7 bases fitting TRBD1. Looked up from germline, CDR1 is LGHNT and CDR2 is FRNRAP. The CDR3 loop spans 14 amino acids. V gave up 1 base and J gave up 7 bases; unmatched junction bases: 3. DNA of the CDR3: TGTGCTAGTGGTTTGGCCACAGGGGTTGAAAAACTGTTTTTT. Translation gives CASGLATGVEKLFF.

V and J are TRBV29-1 and TRBJ2-1, with D possibly TRBD1 on 7 matching bases. The CDR3 totals 15 residues. The germline V gene encodes CDR1 SQVTM and CDR2 ANQGSEA. V dropped 2 bases and J dropped 6 bases, with 17 bases sitting between them. The CDR3 region is CSVESGGTTFNEQFF. Here the CDR3 DNA reads TGCAGCGTTGAATCAGGGGGGACCACGTTCAATGAGCAGTTCTTC.

This clone was seen only a few times. The chain combines TRBV23-1 with TRBJ2-6; tentatively, D is TRBD1 (5 bases). TRBV23-1 is labeled an ORF, and its function is uncertain. This CDR3 comprises 17 residues. The V end lost 3 bases, the J end lost 4 bases, and 16 bases lay between the germline ends. The CDR3 DNA sequence: TGCGCCAGCAGTCAGGGAACAGCCAGGGCGGGGGCCAACGTCCTGACTTTC. As protein: CASSQGTARAGANVLTF.

The chain combines TRBV13 with TRBJ2-1; 11 bases agree with TRBD1. V gave up 5 bases and J gave up 8 bases; unmatched junction bases: 8. This CDR3 spans 15 amino acids. Germline V gene data show CDR1 as PRHDT and CDR2 as FYEKMQ (reference sequence). The CDR3 sequence: CASSKDRGREHEQFF. The CDR3 nucleotides read TGTGCCAGCAGCAAGGACAGGGGGCGAGAGCATGAGCAGTTCTTC.

V is TRBV27 and J is TRBJ1-3; D possibly corresponds to TRBD1 (5 bases). The CDR3 length is 14 residues. CDR1 MNHEY and CDR2 SMNVEV come from the germline V gene (reference sequence). V dropped 2 bases and J dropped 2 bases, with 7 bases sitting between them. CDR3 loop: CASSLGRAGNTIYF. CDR3 coding DNA: TGTGCCAGCAGTTTAGGCAGGGCTGGAAACACCATATATTTT.

The V and J genes are TRBV19 and TRBJ2-3; 8 bases fit TRBD2. CDR3 length equals 16 residues. The V gene end was trimmed by 5 bases and the J gene end by 4 bases; junction bases not matched to a gene: 11. The V gene's germline CDR1 is LNHDA and CDR2 SQIVND (reference sequence). The CDR3 DNA reads TGTGCCAGTAGTCTCGGCGGGAGGATTGGAGCAGATACGCAGTATTTT. As protein: CASSLGGRIGADTQYF.

The J gene is TRBJ1-2, the V gene TRBV6-5; D gene uncertain. With 0 bases removed from V and 4 bases from J, the gap between germline ends came to 9 bases. Per germline, CDR1 MNHEY and CDR2 SVGAGI. The length of the CDR3 is 14 residues. The CDR3 spells CASSYSYTTYGYTF. CDR3 DNA: TGTGCCAGCAGTTACTCGTACACTACCTATGGCTACACCTTC.

The genes are TRBV16 and TRBJ1-1; no definite D call. Trimming took off 4 bases at V and 1 base at J, with 10 bases between the two ends. The CDR3 runs 14 residues. The V gene's germline CDR1 is KGHSY and CDR2 FQNENV. Here the CDR3 reads CASSPTTWNTEAFF. The CDR3 region has the DNA TGTGCCAGCAGCCCGACGACTTGGAACACTGAAGCTTTCTTT.

This chain connects TRBV13 to TRBJ2-7, with 8 bases that match TRBD1. Germline lookup yields CDR1 PRHDT and CDR2 FYEKMQ (reference sequence). With V trimmed by 3 bases and J by 7 bases, 11 bases remained unmatched. The CDR3 spans 15 residues. This CDR3 reads CASSFLDRVPPEQYF. Written as DNA, the CDR3 is TGTGCCAGCAGCTTTTTGGACAGGGTCCCTCCGGAGCAGTACTTC.